What follows are 13 T cell receptor beta chains derived from one specimen sequenced in a study of OX40 agonist ivuxolimab in advanced cancers. The library was built by means of the immunoSEQ multiplex PCR assay. In TCRdb, the immuneACCESS table is reduced to in-frame sequences with V and J assigned. These tables do not hold every clone; where another copy was compared, an unresolved V gene accounts for under half, and the others remain unexplained. Present in this sample are 50,000 to 70,000 clones, roughly 84% of which were seen just once. Jointly, the top ten make up roughly 0.6% of the sample. Sequenced here: CD4+ or CD8+ T cells sorted from blood, sampled in a trial of the OX40 agonist ivuxolimab. These receptors were collected from an adult with an advanced solid tumor such as melanoma, head and neck, liver or kidney cancer.

The V call is TRBV6-5, the J call TRBJ2-5; D is possibly TRBD2 (7 bases). Trimming pared 6 bases from V and 3 bases from J, leaving 17 bases between. The CDR3 has 15 amino acids. CDR1 is MNHEY and CDR2 is SVGAGI in the germline V gene. CDR3 amino acids: CASSNGGRREETQYF. The CDR3 bases are TGTGCCAGCAGCAACGGGGGGCGGAGGGAAGAGACCCAGTACTTC.

This clone appeared once. J is TRBJ1-6 and V is TRBV19; 9 bases align to TRBD1. This CDR3 contains 16 residues. The germline CDR1 and CDR2 sequences are LNHDA and SQIVND (reference sequence). The V and J ends lost 3 bases and 4 bases, in that order; junction bases with no gene match: 4. In DNA, the CDR3 is TGTGCCAGTAGTATCCGAGGACAGGGGTATAATTCACCCCTCCACTTT. This gives the protein CASSIRGQGYNSPLHF.

J is TRBJ1-2 and V is TRBV6-6; tentatively, D is TRBD1 (5 bases). This CDR3 spans 14 amino acids. Trimming removed 6 bases at V and 10 bases at J, with 21 bases between. Germline V lookup: CDR1 MNHNY, CDR2 SVGAGI (reference sequence). In DNA, the CDR3 is TGTGCCAGCAGCCAATACGAGAACCAGGGTGACTACACCTTC. Encoded protein: CASSQYENQGDYTF.

J is TRBJ2-3 and V is TRBV14, with TRBD2 matching over 8 bases. Germline V gene lookup returns CDR1 SGHDN and CDR2 FVKESK. This CDR3 comprises 15 residues. V lost 5 bases and J lost 4; bases outside the gene matches: 8. The CDR3 region is CASSAYGGESDTQYF. As DNA, the CDR3 is TGTGCCAGCAGCGCGTACGGGGGGGAGTCAGATACGCAGTATTTT.

The chain couples TRBV4-2 to TRBJ1-5, with a tentative D call TRBD1 (5 bases). This CDR3 has 15 residues. Germline V lookup: CDR1 LGHNA, CDR2 YNFKEQ. V dropped 0 bases and J dropped 6 bases, with 12 bases sitting between them. DNA of the CDR3: TGTGCCAGCAGCCAAGATCCGGCAGGGCCTCAGCCCCAGCATTTT. Its protein product is CASSQDPAGPQPQHF.

This clone was seen only once. The V gene is TRBV19, the J gene TRBJ2-6, with a tentative D call TRBD1 (6 bases). The V gene lost 5 bases and the J gene lost 0 bases, with 14 bases spanning the gap. Germline V lookup: CDR1 LNHDA, CDR2 SQIVND (reference sequence). This CDR3 contains 17 residues. The CDR3 nucleotides are TGTGCCAGTAGTTATACAGGGTCCCCCTCTGGGGCCAACGTCCTGACTTTC. Its protein is CASSYTGSPSGANVLTF.

V and J are TRBV28 and TRBJ1-1; D call uncertain. The germline V gene encodes CDR1 MDHEN and CDR2 SYDVKM. The CDR3 contains 13 residues. V lost 5 bases to trimming and J lost 1 base, with 8 bases between them. Here the CDR3 reads CASSVSSNTEAFF. The DNA for the CDR3 is TGTGCCAGCAGTGTCTCCTCGAACACTGAAGCTTTCTTT.

The chain links TRBV19 to TRBJ2-7; TRBD1 matches at 9 bases. With 5 bases clipped from V and 2 bases from J, the junction kept 4 bases outside the gene matches. The CDR3 is made up of 14 amino acids. Germline lookup yields CDR1 LNHDA and CDR2 SQIVND (reference sequence). In DNA form, the CDR3 reads TGTGCCAGTAGTTCCGGGACAGGGACCTACGAGCAGTACTTC. It codes for CASSSGTGTYEQYF.

The CDR3 is CASSQWAALKDTEAFF. CDR3 DNA: TGTGCCAGCAGCCAATGGGCAGCCCTGAAGGACACTGAAGCTTTCTTT. This chain joins TRBV16 and TRBJ1-1; D remains ambiguous. V lost 1 base to trimming and J lost 3 bases, with 15 bases between them. The CDR3 consists of 16 residues. Germline V gene data show CDR1 as KGHSY and CDR2 as FQNENV. The whole variable domain, filled in from reference TRBV16 and TRBJ1-1, reads GEEVAQTPKHLVRGEGQKAKLYCAPIKGHSYVFWYQQVLKNEFKFLISFQNENVFDETGMPKERFSAKCLPNSPCSLEIQATKLEDSAVYFCASSQWAALKDTEAFFGQGTRLTVV.

The gene calls are TRBV5-1 and TRBJ1-4; 9 bases fit TRBD1. J gave up 5 bases and V 3 bases, and 2 bases lay outside the gene matches. The CDR3 consists of 14 residues. Germline V lookup: CDR1 SGHRS, CDR2 YFSETQ. CDR3 in amino acids: CASSSGQGNEKLFF. In DNA, the CDR3 is TGCGCCAGCAGCTCGGGACAGGGCAATGAAAAACTGTTTTTT.

This chain uses TRBV6-1 with TRBJ2-7; D is unclear. The germline V gene encodes CDR1 MNHNS and CDR2 SASEGT. The CDR3 extends over 14 amino acids. V was clipped by 1 base and J by 4 bases, with 11 bases between them. The CDR3 DNA sequence: TGTGCCAGCAGTGAAGAACGATTACCATACGAGCAGTACTTC. Protein product: CASSEERLPYEQYF.

The chain recombines TRBV18 with TRBJ2-1; TRBD1 agrees at 9 bases. There are 16 residues in the CDR3. In germline, CDR1 is KGHSH, CDR2 LQKENI. J lost 6 bases, V lost 8 bases, and 14 bases had no gene match. In DNA form, the CDR3 reads TGTGCCAGCCACCCACTTTCGGGACAGGGTGCCAATGAGCAGTTCTTC. Translation: CASHPLSGQGANEQFF. Filled out from reference TRBV18 and TRBJ2-1, the complete variable domain reads NAGVMQNPRHLVRRRGQEARLRCSPMKGHSHVYWYRQLPEEGLKFMVYLQKENIIDESGMPKERFSAEFPKEGPSILRIQQVVRGDSAAYFCASHPLSGQGANEQFFGPGTRLTVL.

The chain links TRBV6-6 to TRBJ2-7, with D possibly being TRBD2 (5 bases). In germline, CDR1 is MNHNY, CDR2 SVGAGI (reference sequence). The CDR3 has 15 amino acids. Trimming took off 0 bases at V and 0 bases at J, with 9 bases between the two ends. For the CDR3, the DNA is TGTGCCAGCAGTTACTCGAGACGGGGCTCCTACGAGCAGTACTTC. It specifies CASSYSRRGSYEQYF.